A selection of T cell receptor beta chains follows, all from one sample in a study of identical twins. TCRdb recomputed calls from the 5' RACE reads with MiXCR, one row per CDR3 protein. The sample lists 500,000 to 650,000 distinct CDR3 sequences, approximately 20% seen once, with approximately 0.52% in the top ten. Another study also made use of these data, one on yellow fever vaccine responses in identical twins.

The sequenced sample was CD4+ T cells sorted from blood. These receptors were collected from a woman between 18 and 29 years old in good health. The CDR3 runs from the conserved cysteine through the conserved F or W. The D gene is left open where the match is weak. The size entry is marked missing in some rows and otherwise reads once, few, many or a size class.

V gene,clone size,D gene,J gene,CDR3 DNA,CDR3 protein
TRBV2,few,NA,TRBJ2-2,TGTGCCAGCAAGGGGGGTGACATGACCGGGGAGCTGTTTTTT,CASKGGDMTGELFF
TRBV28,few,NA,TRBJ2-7,TGTGCCAGCAGTTTTCGTGTTGCAAAGTACGAGCAGTACTTC,CASSFRVAKYEQYF
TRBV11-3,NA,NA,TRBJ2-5,TGTGCCAGCAGCCCCGGGACCGCTACGGGTTGGGTGGAGACCCAGTACTTC,CASSPGTATGWVETQYF
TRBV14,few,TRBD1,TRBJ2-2,TGTGCCAGCAGCCCGACAGGGAAAACTTTCACCGGGGAGCTGTTTTTT,CASSPTGKTFTGELFF
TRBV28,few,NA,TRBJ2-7,TGTGCCAGCAGTTTACTTAGGTTCCCTGGGGGATACGAGCAGTACTTC,CASSLLRFPGGYEQYF
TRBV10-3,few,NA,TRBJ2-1,TGTGCCATCAGCCCCCTAGCCATTAGCTCCTACAATGAGCAGTTCTTC,CAISPLAISSYNEQFF
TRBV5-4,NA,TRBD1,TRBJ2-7,TGTGCCAGCAGCTTAGGGACGGGCGGACAGGGTAAAATACACTCCTACGAGCAGTACTTC,CASSLGTGGQGKIHSYEQYF
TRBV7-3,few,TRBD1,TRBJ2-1,TGTGCCAGCAGCTCCGGGACAGGTTTGAGTGATGAGCAGTTCTTC,CASSSGTGLSDEQFF
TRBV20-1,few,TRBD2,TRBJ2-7,TGCAGTGCTAGTGCTAGCGGGAGGGGTAGCTCCTACGAGCAGTACTTC,CSASASGRGSSYEQYF
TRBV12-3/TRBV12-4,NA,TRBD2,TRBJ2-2,TGTGCCAGCAGCACTGGGGGCGGGAGGGAGGTCGGGGAGCTGTTTTTT,CASSTGGGREVGELFF
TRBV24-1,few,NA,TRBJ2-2,TGTGCCACCAGTGAAGCCCTGGCCGGGGAGCTGTTTTTT,CATSEALAGELFF
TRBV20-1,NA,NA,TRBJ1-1,TGCAGTGCACCCTGGACAGAGAACACTGAAGCTTTCTTT,CSAPWTENTEAFF
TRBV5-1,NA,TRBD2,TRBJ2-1,TGCGCCAGCAGCTTTAGCGGGAGTGGGTTATATGAGCAGTTCTTC,CASSFSGSGLYEQFF
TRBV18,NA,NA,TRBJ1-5,TGTGCCAGCTCAGGGGTAGCGGGTCAGCCCCAGCATTTT,CASSGVAGQPQHF
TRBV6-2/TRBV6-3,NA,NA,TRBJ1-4,TGTGCCAGCAGTTATGGGGTCCCCTATGGAAAACTGTTTTTT,CASSYGVPYGKLFF
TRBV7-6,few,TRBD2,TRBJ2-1,TGTGCCAGCAGCCCTACTGGACTAGCGGGGGTCAATGAGCAGTTCTTC,CASSPTGLAGVNEQFF
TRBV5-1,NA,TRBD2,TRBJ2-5,TGCGCCAGCAGCGTACCGGGACTAGCGGGAGGAGGGGAGACCCAGTACTTC,CASSVPGLAGGGETQYF
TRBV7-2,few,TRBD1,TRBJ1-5,TGTGCCAGCAGCTTAGGGCGAGACAGGGCTTATAGCAATCAGCCCCAGCATTTT,CASSLGRDRAYSNQPQHF
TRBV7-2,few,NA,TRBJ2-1,TGTGCCAGCAGCTTAGGGGGAGTAATACGCAATGAGCAGTTCTTC,CASSLGGVIRNEQFF
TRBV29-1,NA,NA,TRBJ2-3,TGCAGCGTTGAAGAAAATACGCAGTATTTT,CSVEENTQYF
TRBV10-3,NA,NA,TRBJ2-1,TGTGCCATCAGTGAGACAGAGAACTCCTACAATGAGCAGTTCTTC,CAISETENSYNEQFF
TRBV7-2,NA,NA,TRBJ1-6,TGTGCCAGCAGCCCGGGTTACTATAATTCACCCCTCCACTTT,CASSPGYYNSPLHF
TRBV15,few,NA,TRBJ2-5,TGTGCCACCAGCAGAGATCCCGGCCCCCAAGAGACCCAGTACTTC,CATSRDPGPQETQYF
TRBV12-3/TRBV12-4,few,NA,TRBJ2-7,TGTGCCAGCAGTGTAGGGTCTTCAGCCTTCTACGAGCAGTACTTC,CASSVGSSAFYEQYF
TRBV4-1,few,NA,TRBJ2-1,TGCGCCAGCAGCCAAGTCGGGTTTTCCTACAATGAGCAGTTCTTC,CASSQVGFSYNEQFF
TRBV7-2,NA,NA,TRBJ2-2,TGTGCCAGCAGCTTAGTCCCCGTCGGGGAGCTGTTTTTT,CASSLVPVGELFF
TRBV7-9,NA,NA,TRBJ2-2,TGTGCCAGCAGCACCAGGACCACCGGGGAGCTGTTTTTT,CASSTRTTGELFF
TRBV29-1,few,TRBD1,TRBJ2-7,TGCAGCGCCCGACAGGGCCCGAGGGAGCAGTACTTC,CSARQGPREQYF
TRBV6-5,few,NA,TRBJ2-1,TGTGCCAGCAGTTACGCAGGCCTCTACAATGAGCAGTTCTTC,CASSYAGLYNEQFF
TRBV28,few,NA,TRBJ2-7,TGTGCCAGCAGTCAAGACAGCCCCATGAGCTCCTACGAGCAGTACTTC,CASSQDSPMSSYEQYF
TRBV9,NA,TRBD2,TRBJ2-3,TGTGCCAGCAGCTCGAGACTAGCGGCCACAGATACGCAGTATTTT,CASSSRLAATDTQYF
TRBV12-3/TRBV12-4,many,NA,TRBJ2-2,TGTGCCAGCGAGGCTGAGGCGGGGCCATCGAACACCGGGGAGCTGTTTTTT,CASEAEAGPSNTGELFF
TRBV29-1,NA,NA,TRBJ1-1,TGCAGCGTTGGTAGCGTCTCGCTGAACACTGAAGCTTTCTTT,CSVGSVSLNTEAFF
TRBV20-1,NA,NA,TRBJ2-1,TGCAGTGCTTACGGAGGCAATGAGCAGTTCTTC,CSAYGGNEQFF
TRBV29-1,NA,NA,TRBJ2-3,TGCAGCGCTGCGCCAGATACGCAGTATTTT,CSAAPDTQYF
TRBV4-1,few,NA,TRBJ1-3,TGCGCCAGCAGCTCCGGTTTTGGAAACACCATATATTTT,CASSSGFGNTIYF